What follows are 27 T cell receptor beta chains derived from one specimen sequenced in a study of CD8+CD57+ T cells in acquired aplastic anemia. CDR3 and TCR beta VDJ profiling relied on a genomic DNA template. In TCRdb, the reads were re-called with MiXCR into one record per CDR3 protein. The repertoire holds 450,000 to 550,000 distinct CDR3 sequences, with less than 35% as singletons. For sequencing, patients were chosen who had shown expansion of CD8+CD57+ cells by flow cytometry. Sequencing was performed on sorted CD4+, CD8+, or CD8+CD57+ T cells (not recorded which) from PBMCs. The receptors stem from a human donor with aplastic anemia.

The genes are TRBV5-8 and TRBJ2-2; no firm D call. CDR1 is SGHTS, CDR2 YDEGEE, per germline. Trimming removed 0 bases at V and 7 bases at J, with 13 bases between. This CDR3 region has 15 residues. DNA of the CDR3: TGTGCCAGCAGCTTGGAGGCAGGCCCTCACGGGGAGCTGTTTTTT. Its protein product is CASSLEAGPHGELFF.

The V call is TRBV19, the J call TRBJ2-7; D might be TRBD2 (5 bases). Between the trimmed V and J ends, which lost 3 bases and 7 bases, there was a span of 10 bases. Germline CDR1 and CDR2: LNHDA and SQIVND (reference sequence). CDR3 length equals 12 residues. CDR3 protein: CASSMIASEQYF. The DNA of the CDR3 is TGTGCCAGTAGTATGATAGCGTCTGAGCAGTACTTC.

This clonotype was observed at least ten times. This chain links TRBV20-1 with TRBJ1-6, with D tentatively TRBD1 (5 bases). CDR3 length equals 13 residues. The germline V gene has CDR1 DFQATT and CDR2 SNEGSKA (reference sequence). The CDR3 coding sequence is TGCGGATGTCAGGGCACCTATAATTCACCCCTCCACTTT. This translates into CGCQGTYNSPLHF.

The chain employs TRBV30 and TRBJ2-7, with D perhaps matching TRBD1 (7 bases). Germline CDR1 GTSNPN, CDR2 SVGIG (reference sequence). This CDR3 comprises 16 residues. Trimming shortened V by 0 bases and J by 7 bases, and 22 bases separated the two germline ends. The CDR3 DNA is TGTGCCTGGAGTGTACGATTGGCAGGGGGGATTGTGGAGCAGTACTTC. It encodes CAWSVRLAGGIVEQYF.

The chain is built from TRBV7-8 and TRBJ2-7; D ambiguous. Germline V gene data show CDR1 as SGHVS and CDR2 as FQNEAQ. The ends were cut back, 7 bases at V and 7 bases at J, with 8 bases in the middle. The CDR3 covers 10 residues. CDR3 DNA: TGTGCCAGCACCCTAGGGGAGCAGTACTTC. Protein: CASTLGEQYF. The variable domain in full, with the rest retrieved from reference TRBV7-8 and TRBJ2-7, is GAGVSQSPRYKVAKRGQDVALRCDPISGHVSLFWYQQALGQGPEFLTYFQNEAQLDKSGLPSDRFFAERPEGSVSTLKIQRTQQEDSAVYLCASTLGEQYFGPGTRLTVT.

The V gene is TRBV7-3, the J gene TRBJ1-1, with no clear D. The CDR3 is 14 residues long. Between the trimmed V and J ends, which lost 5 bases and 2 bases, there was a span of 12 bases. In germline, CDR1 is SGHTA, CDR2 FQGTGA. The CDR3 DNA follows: TGTGCCAGCAGCCAAAAAGCGGGAAACACTGAAGCTTTCTTT. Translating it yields CASSQKAGNTEAFF.

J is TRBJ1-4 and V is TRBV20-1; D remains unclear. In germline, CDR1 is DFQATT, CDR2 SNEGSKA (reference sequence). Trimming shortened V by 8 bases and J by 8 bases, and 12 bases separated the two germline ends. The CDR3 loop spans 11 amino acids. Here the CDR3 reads CSPSFREKLFF. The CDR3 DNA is TGCAGTCCTTCATTTCGGGAAAAACTGTTTTTT.

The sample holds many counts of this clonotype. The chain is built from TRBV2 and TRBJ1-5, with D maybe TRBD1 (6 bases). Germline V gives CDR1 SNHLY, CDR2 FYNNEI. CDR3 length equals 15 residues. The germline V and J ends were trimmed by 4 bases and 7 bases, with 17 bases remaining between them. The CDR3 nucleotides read TGTGCCAGCAGTGTCGATGTACAGGGAGACCAGCCCCAGCATTTT. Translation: CASSVDVQGDQPQHF.

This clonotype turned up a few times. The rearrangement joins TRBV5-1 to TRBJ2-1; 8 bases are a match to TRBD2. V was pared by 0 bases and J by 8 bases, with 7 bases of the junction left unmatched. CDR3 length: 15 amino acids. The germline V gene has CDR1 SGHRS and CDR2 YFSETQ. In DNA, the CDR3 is TGCGCCAGCAGCTTGGAAGCGGGAGTTCGAGATGAGCAGTTCTTC. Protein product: CASSLEAGVRDEQFF.

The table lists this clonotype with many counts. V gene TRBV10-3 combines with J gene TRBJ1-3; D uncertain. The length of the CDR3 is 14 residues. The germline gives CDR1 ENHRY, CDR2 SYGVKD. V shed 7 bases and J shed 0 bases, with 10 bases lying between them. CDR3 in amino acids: CAITDVASGNTIYF. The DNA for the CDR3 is TGTGCCATCACCGACGTTGCCTCTGGAAACACCATATATTTT.

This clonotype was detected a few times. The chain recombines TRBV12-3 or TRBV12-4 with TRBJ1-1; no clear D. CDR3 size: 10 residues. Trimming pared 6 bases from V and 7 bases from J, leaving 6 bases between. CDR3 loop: CASSVLEAFF. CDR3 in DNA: TGTGCCAGCAGCGTCCTTGAAGCTTTCTTT.

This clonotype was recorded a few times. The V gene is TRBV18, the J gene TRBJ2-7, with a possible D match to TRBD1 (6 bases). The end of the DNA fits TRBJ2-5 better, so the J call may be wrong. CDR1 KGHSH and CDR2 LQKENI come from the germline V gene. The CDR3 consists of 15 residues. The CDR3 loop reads CASSPKRGQEWTQYF. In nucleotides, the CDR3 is TGTGCCAGCTCACCAAAGAGGGGACAAGAGTGGACCCAGTACTTC.

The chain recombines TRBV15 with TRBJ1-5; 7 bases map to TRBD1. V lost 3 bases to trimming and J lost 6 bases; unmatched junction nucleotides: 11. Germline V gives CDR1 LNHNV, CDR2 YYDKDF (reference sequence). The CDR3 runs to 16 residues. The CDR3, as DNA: TGTGCCACCAGCAGCGCCGACAGGGCGGGGGGTCAGCCCCAGCATTTT. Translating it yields CATSSADRAGGQPQHF.

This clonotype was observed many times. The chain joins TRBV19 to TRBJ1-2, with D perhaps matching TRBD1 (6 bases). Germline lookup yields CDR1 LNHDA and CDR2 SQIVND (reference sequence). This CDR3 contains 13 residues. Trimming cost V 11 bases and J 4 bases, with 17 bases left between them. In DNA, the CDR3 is TGTGCCGTGACTAAGGGGGATCCCTATGGCTACACCTTC. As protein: CAVTKGDPYGYTF.

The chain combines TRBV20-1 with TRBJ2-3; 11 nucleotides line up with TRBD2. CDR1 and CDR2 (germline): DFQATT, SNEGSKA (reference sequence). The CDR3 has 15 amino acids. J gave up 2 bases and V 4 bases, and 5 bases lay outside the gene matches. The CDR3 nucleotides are TGCAGTGCTAAAGGGACTAGCGGTTTCACAGATACGCAGTATTTT. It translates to CSAKGTSGFTDTQYF.

The CDR3 is CASSIGGRPQETQYF. CDR3 DNA sequence: TGTGCCAGTAGTATTGGAGGGAGGCCCCAAGAGACCCAGTACTTC. The chain couples TRBV19 to TRBJ2-5; the D gene is possibly TRBD2 (6 bases). CDR3 length equals 15 residues. The germline V gene encodes CDR1 LNHDA and CDR2 SQIVND (reference sequence). V was pared by 3 bases and J by 1 base, with 12 bases between. The full variable domain, rest sourced from reference TRBV19 and TRBJ2-5, is DGGITQSPKYLFRKEGQNVTLSCEQNLNHDAMYWYRQDPGQGLRLIYYSQIVNDFQKGDIAEGYSVSREKKESFPLTVTSAQKNPTAFYLCASSIGGRPQETQYFGPGTRLLVL.

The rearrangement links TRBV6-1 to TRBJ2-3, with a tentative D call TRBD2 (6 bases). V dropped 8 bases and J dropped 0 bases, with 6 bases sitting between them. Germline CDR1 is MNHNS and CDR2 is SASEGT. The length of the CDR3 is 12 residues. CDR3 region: CASAGSTDTQYF. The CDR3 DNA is TGTGCCAGCGCGGGGAGCACAGATACGCAGTATTTT.

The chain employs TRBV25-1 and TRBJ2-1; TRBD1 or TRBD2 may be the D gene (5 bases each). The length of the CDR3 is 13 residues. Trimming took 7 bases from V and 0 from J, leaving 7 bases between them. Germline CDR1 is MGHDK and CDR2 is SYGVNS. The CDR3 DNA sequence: TGTGCCAGCATTGGGGGCTCCTACAATGAGCAGTTCTTC. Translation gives CASIGGSYNEQFF.

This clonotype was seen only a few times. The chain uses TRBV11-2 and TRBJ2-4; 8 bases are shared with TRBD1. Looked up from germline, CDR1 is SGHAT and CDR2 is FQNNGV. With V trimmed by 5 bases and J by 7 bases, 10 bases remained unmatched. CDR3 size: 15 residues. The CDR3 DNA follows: TGTGCCAGCAGCCCCAGGACAGGGTTCCAGAACATTCAGTACTTC. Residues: CASSPRTGFQNIQYF. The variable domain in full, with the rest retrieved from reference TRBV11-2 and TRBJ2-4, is EAGVAQSPRYKIIEKRQSVAFWCNPISGHATLYWYQQILGQGPKLLIQFQNNGVVDDSQLPKDRFSAERLKGVDSTLKIQPAKLEDSAVYLCASSPRTGFQNIQYFGAGTRLSVL.

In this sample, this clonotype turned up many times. This CDR3 is CSARTWEGRVYTF. For the CDR3, the DNA is TGCAGTGCTAGGACCTGGGAGGGGAGGGTCTACACCTTC. The J gene is TRBJ1-2, the V gene TRBV20-1, with D tentatively TRBD1 (5 bases). The V end was cut by 3 bases, the J end by 10 bases, with 18 bases between. The CDR3 consists of 13 residues. From germline, CDR1 is DFQATT and CDR2 SNEGSKA (reference sequence).

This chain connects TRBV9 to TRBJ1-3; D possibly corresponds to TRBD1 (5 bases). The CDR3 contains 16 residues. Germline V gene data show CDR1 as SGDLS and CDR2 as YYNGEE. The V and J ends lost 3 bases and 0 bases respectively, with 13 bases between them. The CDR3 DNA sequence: TGTGCCAGCAGCGAGGGGCGGGGGAACTCTGGAAACACCATATATTTT. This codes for CASSEGRGNSGNTIYF.

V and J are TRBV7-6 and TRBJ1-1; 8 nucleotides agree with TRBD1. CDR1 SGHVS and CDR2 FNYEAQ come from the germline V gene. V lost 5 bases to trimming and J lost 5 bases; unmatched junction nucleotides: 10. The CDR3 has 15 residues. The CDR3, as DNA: TGTGCCAGCAGCAACTCCGGGACAGGAATAACTGAAGCTTTCTTT. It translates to CASSNSGTGITEAFF. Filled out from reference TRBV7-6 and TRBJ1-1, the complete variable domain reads GAGVSQSPRYKVTKRGQDVALRCDPISGHVSLYWYRQALGQGPEFLTYFNYEAQQDKSGLPNDRFSAERPEGSISTLTIQRTEQRDSAMYRCASSNSGTGITEAFFGQGTRLTVV.

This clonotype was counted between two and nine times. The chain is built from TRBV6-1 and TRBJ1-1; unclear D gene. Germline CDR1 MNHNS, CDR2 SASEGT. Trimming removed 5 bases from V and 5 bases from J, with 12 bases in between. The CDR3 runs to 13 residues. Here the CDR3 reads CASSWSGGTEAFF. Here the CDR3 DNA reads TGTGCCAGCAGTTGGTCAGGTGGAACTGAAGCTTTCTTT.

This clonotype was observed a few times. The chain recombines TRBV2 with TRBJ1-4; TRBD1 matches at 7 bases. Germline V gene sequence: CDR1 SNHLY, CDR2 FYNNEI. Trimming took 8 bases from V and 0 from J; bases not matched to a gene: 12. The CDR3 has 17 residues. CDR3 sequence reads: CASFDRVKLATNEKLFF. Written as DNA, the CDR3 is TGTGCCAGCTTCGACAGGGTAAAACTCGCAACTAATGAAAAACTGTTTTTT.

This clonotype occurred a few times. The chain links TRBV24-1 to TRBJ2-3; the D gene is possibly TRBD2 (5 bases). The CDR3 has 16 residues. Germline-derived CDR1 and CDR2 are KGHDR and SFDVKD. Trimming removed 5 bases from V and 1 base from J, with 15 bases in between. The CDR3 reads CATSGFHEEGTDTQYF. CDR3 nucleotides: TGTGCCACCAGTGGCTTTCACGAGGAGGGCACAGATACGCAGTATTTT.

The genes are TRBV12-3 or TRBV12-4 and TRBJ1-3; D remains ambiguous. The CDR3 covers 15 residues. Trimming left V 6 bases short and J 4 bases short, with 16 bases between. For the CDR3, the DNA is TGTGCCAGCAGGCAGACCACCTCCGCAGGAAACACCATATATTTT. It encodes CASRQTTSAGNTIYF.

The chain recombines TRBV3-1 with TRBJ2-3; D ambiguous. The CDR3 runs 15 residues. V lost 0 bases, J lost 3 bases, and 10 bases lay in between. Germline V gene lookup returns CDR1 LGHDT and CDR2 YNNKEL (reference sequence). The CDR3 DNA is TGTGCCAGCAGCCAAGAGCCTAGAGGTACAGATACGCAGTATTTT. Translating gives CASSQEPRGTDTQYF.